These T cell receptor beta chains were read from a single sample in a study of blood T cell repertoires in COVID-19. Repertoires were generated with immunoSEQ multiplex PCR, while TCRdb's copy carries only in-frame clones and drops some. This table has around 300,000 clones, about 80% appearing once. The specimen was peripheral blood. All receptors come from a woman aged 45 to 65 who had recovered from COVID-19. Each CDR3 is given with its conserved first and last residue. D genes are given only for firm matches. A clone size is listed for some rows: how often the clone was seen (once, few, many), or a class if it is expanded.

clone_size d_call j_call v_call cdr3_nt cdr3_aa
- - TRBJ1-2 TRBV12-3/TRBV12-4 TGTGCCAGCAGTCGAGATGGCTACACCTTC CASSRDGYTF
- TRBD2 TRBJ2-7 TRBV2 TGTGCCAGCAGTACTAGCGGGAGATGGTACGAGCAGTACTTC CASSTSGRWYEQYF
- - TRBJ1-1 TRBV11-1 TGTGCCAGCAGCATCCGCGGGGGGGCTGAAGCTTTCTTT CASSIRGGAEAFF
once TRBD1 TRBJ1-3 TRBV28 TGTGCCAGCAGTTTGTTCCGTAAAACAGGGGCAGGAGGAAACACCATATATTTT CASSLFRKTGAGGNTIYF
- - TRBJ2-7 TRBV6-2/TRBV6-3 TGTGCCAGCAGTTATTCCGGGACACATGTCTCCTACGAGCAGTACTTC CASSYSGTHVSYEQYF
- - TRBJ1-1 TRBV6-2/TRBV6-3 TGTGCCAGCAGTTACGATCAAAATCACCAGGGTTTTGATTGGATGAACACTGAAGCTTTCTTT CASSYDQNHQGFDWMNTEAFF
- TRBD1 TRBJ1-5 TRBV3-1/TRBV3-2 TGTGCCAGCAGCCTGCACAGGGGTGGGTTTCAGCCCCAGCATTTT CASSLHRGGFQPQHF
- TRBD1 TRBJ1-4 TRBV28 TGTGCCAGCAGTTACCCCCAGGGGGAAGTAGGTAAAAAACTGTTTTTT CASSYPQGEVGKKLFF
- - TRBJ1-4 TRBV27 TGTGCCAGCAGTCTCGGGGGGCGCAATGAAAAACTGTTTTTT CASSLGGRNEKLFF
few TRBD2 TRBJ2-7 TRBV7-2 TGTGCCAGCAGCCCCACCGGGACTAGCGGGAGGAGGGGCGAGCAGTACTTC CASSPTGTSGRRGEQYF
- TRBD1 TRBJ2-7 TRBV18 TGTGCCAGCTCACCAGGGACAGGGTTCGAGCAGTACTTC CASSPGTGFEQYF
- - TRBJ1-4 TRBV28 TGTGCCAGCAGGAAGAACAGAGTTGATGAAAAACTGTTTTTT CASRKNRVDEKLFF
- - TRBJ1-4 TRBV6-5 TGTGCCAGCAGTTACAGAGCCGATGAAAAACTGTTTTTT CASSYRADEKLFF
- - TRBJ2-1 TRBV6-6 TGTGCCAGCAGTTATTTAGTCAATGAGCAGTTCTTC CASSYLVNEQFF
- TRBD1 TRBJ1-2 TRBV20-1 TGCAGGGGACAGGGCTACTATGGCTACACCTTC CRGQGYYGYTF
- TRBD1 TRBJ1-2 TRBV5-1 TGCGCCAGCAGCTTGGAGGACAGGGGGTTTGGCTACACCTTC CASSLEDRGFGYTF
once TRBD2 TRBJ2-5 TRBV6-6 TGTGCCAGCATGCGTACGACTAGCGGGGGGGCCAGGACCCAGTACTTC CASMRTTSGGARTQYF
once - TRBJ2-6 TRBV24-1 TGTGCCACCAGTGATTTGCCGACAACTTCCTCTGGGGCCAACGTCCTGACTTTC CATSDLPTTSSGANVLTF
- - TRBJ2-1 TRBV11-3 TGTGCCAGCAGCTTAGTAATTCGGGGGTTTAAAGGGGATGAGCAGTTCTTC CASSLVIRGFKGDEQFF
- - TRBJ2-1 TRBV24-1 TGTGCCACCAGTGAGACGGGAGACGAGCAGTTCTTC CATSETGDEQFF
- - TRBJ1-1 TRBV27 TGTGCCAGCAGTCCGTCCGGGACATGGAACACTGAAGCTTTCTTT CASSPSGTWNTEAFF
- - TRBJ2-2 TRBV9 TGTGCCAGCAGCGTAGGCACGGGGTCCGGGGAGCTGTTTTTT CASSVGTGSGELFF
- TRBD1 TRBJ2-2 TRBV2 TGTGCCAGCGGTGGACAGGGCCACGGGGAGCTGTTTTTT CASGGQGHGELFF
- TRBD1 TRBJ1-1 TRBV27 TGTGCCAGCAGTTCAACTCAGGGGGGAATAACTGAAGCTTTCTTT CASSSTQGGITEAFF
- TRBD2 TRBJ2-1 TRBV27 TGTGCCAGCACCTCACTAGCGGGGGGGAAGGATGAGCAGTTCTTC CASTSLAGGKDEQFF
- - TRBJ1-6 TRBV5-1 TGCGCCAGCAGCTCCCGGCGGCAGGGGTACACCAATAATTCACCCCTCCACTTT CASSSRRQGYTNNSPLHF
- - TRBJ1-6 TRBV28 TGTGCCAGCGGTGGGGGGTTGCATTCACCCCTCCACTTT CASGGGLHSPLHF
- TRBD2 TRBJ2-5 TRBV13 TGTGCCAGCAGCGGTGGTGGGATAGCGGGGGCTCAAGAGACCCAGTACTTC CASSGGGIAGAQETQYF
- - TRBJ2-5 TRBV9 TGTGCCAGCAGCCTTATGGGGGGGCCAGAGACCCAGTACTTC CASSLMGGPETQYF
- TRBD2 TRBJ2-2 TRBV4-3 TGCGCCAGCAGCCAAGGGGCGGGGGGGAACACCGGGGAGCTGTTTTTT CASSQGAGGNTGELFF
- - TRBJ1-1 TRBV5-4 TGTGCCAGCAGCTTGGGATCCGGGAACACTGAAGCTTTCTTT CASSLGSGNTEAFF
- TRBD1 TRBJ2-2 TRBV18 TGTGCCAGCTCACCGTTGGGGACAGGGGAGACCGGGGAGCTGTTTTTT CASSPLGTGETGELFF
once - TRBJ2-5 TRBV9 TGTGCCAGCAGCCTTCGACCAGGATCAGTAGAGACCCAGTACTTC CASSLRPGSVETQYF
- TRBD2 TRBJ2-3 TRBV3-1/TRBV3-2 TGTGCCAGCATGGGAGCGGGAACCGGTGGCACAGATACGCAGTATTTT CASMGAGTGGTDTQYF
- TRBD2 TRBJ2-3 TRBV27 TGTGCCAGCAGTTTTTTTCCTCTAGCGGACACAGATACGCAGTATTTT CASSFFPLADTDTQYF
- - TRBJ2-2 TRBV5-5 TGTGCCAGCAGGTCCGAGTCCGGTTCCGGGGAGCTGTTTTTT CASRSESGSGELFF
- TRBD1 TRBJ1-2 TRBV5-4 TGTGCCAGCAGCAGCACAGGGGGGAGCGGCTACACCTTC CASSSTGGSGYTF
- - TRBJ1-5 TRBV7-4 TGTGCCAGCAAGGGTTTCGTTCACACAGGCGCCTGGCCCCAGCATTTT CASKGFVHTGAWPQHF
- - TRBJ2-7 TRBV2 TGTGCCAGCAGTGTACAGGGAACGGGGGAGCAGTACTTC CASSVQGTGEQYF
- - TRBJ2-7 TRBV7-9 TGTGCCAGCAGCTTTGGGCCGGGAGCCTACGGGCAGTACTTC CASSFGPGAYGQYF
once - TRBJ2-2 TRBV9 TGTGCCAGCAGTGGCATCACCGACAGCGCGAACACCGGGGAGCTGTTTTTT CASSGITDSANTGELFF
- TRBD2 TRBJ2-1 TRBV19 TGTGCCAGTAGGAACTTTCTAGCGGGAGTGCACAATGAGCAGTTCTTC CASRNFLAGVHNEQFF
- TRBD1 TRBJ1-1 TRBV2 TGTGCCAGCAGTCAAGGACAGGGCTACACTGAAGCTTTCTTT CASSQGQGYTEAFF
- TRBD2 TRBJ2-1 TRBV5-8 TGTGCCAGCAGCCGTAGCGGGGCCTCCTACAATGAGCAGTTCTTC CASSRSGASYNEQFF
few TRBD1 TRBJ2-2 TRBV28 TGTGCCAGCAGTCCTCCGGGACAGGGTCACACCGGGGAGCTGTTTTTT CASSPPGQGHTGELFF
- - TRBJ1-1 TRBV7-8 TGTGCCAGCAGCGCCCTAGCGGAGACTAAAGCTTTCTTT CASSALAETKAFF
- TRBD1 TRBJ2-7 TRBV7-9 TGTGCCAGCAGCTTATTAGGGACAGGGCCCTACGAGCAGTACTTC CASSLLGTGPYEQYF
- - TRBJ2-3 TRBV5-1 TGCGCCAGCAGCTTCCGCTCAGCGACAGATACGCAGTATTTT CASSFRSATDTQYF
- TRBD1 TRBJ1-1 TRBV28 TGTGCCAGCAGTCCCCTCTCGGCGATGAAGACAGGGAGGAACGCTGAAGCTTTCTTT CASSPLSAMKTGRNAEAFF
few - TRBJ2-3 TRBV11-2 TGTGCCAGCAGCTTAGATCAGGGACACACAGATACGCAGTATTTT CASSLDQGHTDTQYF
- - TRBJ1-3 TRBV30 TGTGCCTGGAATGGGGGGTTTGGAAACACCATATATTTT CAWNGGFGNTIYF
- - TRBJ2-7 TRBV18 TGTGCCAGCTCACCACAGGACACCCCTGTTCGGCAGTACTTC CASSPQDTPVRQYF
- - TRBJ1-3 TRBV23-1 TGCGCCAGCAGTCAGCGCACAGAAAAGGCAGGAAACACCATATATTTT CASSQRTEKAGNTIYF